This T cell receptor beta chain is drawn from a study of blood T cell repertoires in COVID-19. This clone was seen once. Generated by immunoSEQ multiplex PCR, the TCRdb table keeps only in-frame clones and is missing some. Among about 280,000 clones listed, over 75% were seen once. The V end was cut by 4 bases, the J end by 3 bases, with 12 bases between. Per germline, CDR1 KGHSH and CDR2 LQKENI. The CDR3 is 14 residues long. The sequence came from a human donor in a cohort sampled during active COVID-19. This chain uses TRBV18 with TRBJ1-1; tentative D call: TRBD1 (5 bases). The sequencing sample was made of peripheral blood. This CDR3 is CASSRDSGDTEAFF. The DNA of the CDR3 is TGTGCCAGCTCACGGGACTCTGGAGACACTGAAGCTTTCTTT.